This T cell receptor beta chain was found in a study of blood T cell repertoires in COVID-19. Method: immunoSEQ multiplex PCR; TCRdb's copy keeps in-frame clones and lacks some. The sample holds 300,000 to 350,000 clones, around 90% seen once. Per germline, CDR1 MDHEN and CDR2 SYDVKM. The V segment lost 6 bases and the J segment 5 bases; nucleotides outside the gene matches: 8. The CDR3 is made up of 15 amino acids. The chain employs TRBV28 and TRBJ1-5; TRBD1 agrees at 9 bases. Material for sequencing was peripheral blood. The TCR was taken from a man younger than 35 with active or convalescent COVID-19. CDR3 loop: CASREEDRGYQPQHF. The CDR3 DNA sequence: TGTGCCAGCAGAGAGGAGGACAGGGGTTATCAGCCCCAGCATTTT. The entire variable domain, with the rest obtained from reference TRBV28 and TRBJ1-5, is as follows: DVKVTQSSRYLVKRTGEKVFLECVQDMDHENMFWYRQDPGLGLRLIYFSYDVKMKEKGDIPEGYSVSREKKERFSLILESASTNQTSMYLCASREEDRGYQPQHFGDGTRLSIL.